The sequence of this T cell receptor beta chain was determined in a study of blood T cell repertoires in COVID-19. Study-wide background: Donors in the United States, Italy and Spain gave samples during acute or convalescent COVID-19.

Assay used: immunoSEQ multiplex PCR; TCRdb lists only in-frame clones, some missing. Here the sample spans 400,000 to 550,000 clones, nearly 90% being singletons. Germline values: CDR1 MNHEY, CDR2 SVGEGT. This CDR3 is 16 amino acids long. Trimming at V came to 5 bases and at J to 4 bases, leaving 11 bases not matched to a gene. Participants, about 18 to 90 years old, spanned some 23 US areas. The material sequenced was PBMCs or T cells enriched from blood (not recorded which). The clonotype was recovered from a woman between 18 and 29 years old with acute COVID-19. The chain couples TRBV6-2 or TRBV6-3 to TRBJ2-3; 8 nucleotides align to TRBD2. The CDR3 protein is CASSTTGTRGADTQYF. The CDR3 region has the DNA TGTGCCAGCAGTACAACCGGGACTAGGGGTGCAGATACGCAGTATTTT.